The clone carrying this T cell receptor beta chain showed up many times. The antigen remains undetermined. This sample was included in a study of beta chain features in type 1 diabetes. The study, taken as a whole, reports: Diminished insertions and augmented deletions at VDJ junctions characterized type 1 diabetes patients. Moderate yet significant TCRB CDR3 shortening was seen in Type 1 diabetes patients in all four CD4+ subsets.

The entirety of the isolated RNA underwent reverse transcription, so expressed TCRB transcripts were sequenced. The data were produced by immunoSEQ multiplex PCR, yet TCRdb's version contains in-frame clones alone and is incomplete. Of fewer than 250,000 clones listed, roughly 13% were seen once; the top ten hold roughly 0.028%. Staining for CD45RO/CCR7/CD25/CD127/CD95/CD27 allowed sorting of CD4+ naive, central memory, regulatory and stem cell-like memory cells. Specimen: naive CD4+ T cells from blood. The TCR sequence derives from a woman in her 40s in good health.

The CDR3 DNA is TGCGCCAGCAGCCAAGATCGGAGCCTCGGGGAGCTGTTTTTT. It is translated as CASSQDRSLGELFF. This sequence joins TRBV4-3 and TRBJ2-2; D is unresolved. Per the germline V gene, CDR1 is LGHNA and CDR2 is YSLEER. The CDR3 consists of 14 residues. The V end was cut by 0 bases, the J end by 7 bases, with 9 bases between.